One and the same sample provided the 4 T cell receptor beta chains below, sequenced in a study of cytomegalovirus exposure and HLA in healthy donors. Primers: 60 Vbeta forward and 13 Jbeta reverse. Here immunoSEQ multiplex PCR was the method, and the copy in TCRdb shows in-frame clones only, minus some. The sample records 150,000 to 200,000 clones, around three quarters being singletons. Source material: PBMCs. The receptors originated from a woman aged 50 to 60 in good health and CMV-seropositive.

The chain combines TRBV28 with TRBJ1-2; D unclear. The CDR3 runs to 15 residues. The germline V gene encodes CDR1 MDHEN and CDR2 SYDVKM. V was cut by 3 bases and J by 8 bases, with 19 bases left in between. The DNA of the CDR3 is TGTGCCAGCAGTTTCTCAGCAACGGGTCTCTACGGCTACACCTTC. Translated: CASSFSATGLYGYTF.

The CDR3 sequence is CASSGGQESFYEQYF. The CDR3 DNA reads TGTGCCAGCAGCGGGGGACAGGAAAGTTTCTACGAGCAGTACTTC. V usage is TRBV9 and J usage is TRBJ2-7, with TRBD1 identical over 8 bases. The CDR3 is 15 amino acids. Germline CDR1 and CDR2: SGDLS and YYNGEE. With 3 bases clipped from V and 3 bases from J, the junction kept 8 bases outside the gene matches.

The CDR3: CASSLFQGSTGELFF. The DNA of the CDR3 is TGCGCCAGCAGCTTATTTCAGGGAAGCACCGGGGAGCTGTTTTTT. V gene TRBV5-1 combines with J gene TRBJ2-2; D is perhaps TRBD1 (5 bases). V dropped 2 bases and J dropped 4 bases, with 12 bases sitting between them. CDR3 size: 15 residues. CDR1 and CDR2 (germline): SGHRS, YFSETQ. The full variable domain, with the rest looked up from reference TRBV5-1 and TRBJ2-2, is KAGVTQTPRYLIKTRGQQVTLSCSPISGHRSVSWYQQTPGQGLQFLFEYFSETQRNKGNFPGRFSGRQFSNSRSEMNVSTLELGDSALYLCASSLFQGSTGELFFGEGSRLTVL.

This clone was seen more than once but under ten times. This rearrangement joins TRBV9 to TRBJ1-6, with 11 nucleotides matching TRBD1. V dropped 4 bases and J dropped 8; count of bases not matched to a gene: 8. The CDR3 loop spans 16 amino acids. Germline V CDR1 and CDR2: SGDLS, YYNGEE. The CDR3 loop is CASSHRRDRGDSPLHF. In DNA form, the CDR3 reads TGTGCCAGCAGCCACCGCCGGGACAGGGGGGATTCACCCCTCCACTTT.